What follows describes a single TCR beta chain. Trimming pared 8 bases from V and 1 base from J, leaving 7 bases between. Germline V gives CDR1 SQVTM, CDR2 ANQGSEA. The CDR3 is made up of 11 amino acids. This entry belongs to a study of tumour-infiltrating T cells in Burkitt lymphoma. Clones were read by immunoSEQ multiplex PCR, and TCRdb kept only the in-frame ones, dropping some. This sample has 13,000 to 15,000 clones, with roughly 80% found just once. The chain is built from TRBV29-1 and TRBJ2-3; no clear D gene. Sequenced: tumor tissue. The receptor comes from a human donor with diffuse large B-cell lymphoma. The CDR3 DNA reads TGCAGCACGGCCCGCACAGATACGCAGTATTTT. This encodes CSTARTDTQYF.